The entry below gives a single TCR beta chain sequence along with its context. The entry originates in a study of shared clonotypes between healthy human individuals. For the study at large: Plates per donor: three CD4 naive, three CD4 memory, two CD8 naive, one CD8 memory.

Repertoires were generated with immunoSEQ multiplex PCR, while TCRdb's copy carries only in-frame clones and drops some. The sample consists of under 850,000 clones, approximately 77% of them appearing once. The germline V gene encodes CDR1 SNHLY and CDR2 FYNNEI. The V and J ends lost 11 bases and 8 bases respectively, with 9 bases between them. The CDR3 length is 9 residues. The material sequenced was memory CD4+ T cells sorted from blood. Described subset: CD45RA-negative fraction. V is TRBV2 and J is TRBJ1-2; D is possibly TRBD1 (6 bases). The TCR comes from a woman under 40 in good health. The CDR3 sequence is CAPDRGYTF. Written as DNA, the CDR3 is TGTGCCCCCGACAGGGGCTACACCTTC.